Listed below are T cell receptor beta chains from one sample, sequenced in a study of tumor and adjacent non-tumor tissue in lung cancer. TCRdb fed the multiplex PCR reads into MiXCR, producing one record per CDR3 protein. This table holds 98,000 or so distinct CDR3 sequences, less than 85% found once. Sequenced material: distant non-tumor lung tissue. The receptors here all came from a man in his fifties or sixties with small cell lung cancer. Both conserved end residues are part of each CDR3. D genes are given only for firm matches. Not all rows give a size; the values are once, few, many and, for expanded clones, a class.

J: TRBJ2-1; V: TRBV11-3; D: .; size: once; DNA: TGTGCCAGCAGCTCTCCAGGTGGGGGGATGTCCTACGATGAGCAGTTCTTC; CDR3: CASSSPGGGMSYDEQFF
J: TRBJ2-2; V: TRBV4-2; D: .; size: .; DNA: TGTGCCAGCAAACTTCCGGGAGATGATGGTGGGGAGCTGTTTTTT; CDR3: CASKLPGDDGGELFF
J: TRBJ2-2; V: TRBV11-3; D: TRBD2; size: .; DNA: TGTACCAGTAGCTTAACCGCGGGAGTGGTCACCGGGGAGCTGCTTTTT; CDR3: CTSSLTAGVVTGELLF
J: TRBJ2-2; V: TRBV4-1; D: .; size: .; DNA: TGCGCCTGCAGCAGCAGGGGGGCCTATACCAGGGATCTGTTTTTT; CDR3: CACSSRGAYTRDLFF
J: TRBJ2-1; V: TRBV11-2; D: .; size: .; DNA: TGTGCCAGCAGCCTAGAGGCGACGGACCTAAAGATCTTC; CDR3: CASSLEATDLKIF
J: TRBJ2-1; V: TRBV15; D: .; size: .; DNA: TGTGCCACCAGCACCCTCGGGTACGGTGAGCAGTTCTTC; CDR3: CATSTLGYGEQFF
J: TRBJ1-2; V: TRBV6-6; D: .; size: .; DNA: TGTGCCAGCACGACCACAAATAACTATTGCTACACCTTC; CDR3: CASTTTNNYCYTF
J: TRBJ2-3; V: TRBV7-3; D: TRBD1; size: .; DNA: TGTGCCAGCAGCTCCCGACAGGGTGTAGATACGCAGTATTTT; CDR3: CASSSRQGVDTQYF
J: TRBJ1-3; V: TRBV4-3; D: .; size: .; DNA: TGCGCCAGCAGCCAAGAAGCCCAAAACACCATATATTTT; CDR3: CASSQEAQNTIYF
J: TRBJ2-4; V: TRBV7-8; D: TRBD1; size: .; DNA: TGTGCCTGCAGCAAGGACAGGGCTAGCATTCAGTACTTC; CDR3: CACSKDRASIQYF
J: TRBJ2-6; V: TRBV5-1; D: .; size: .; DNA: TGCGCCAGCAGCCTGGATACAGGATCTGGGGCCAACGTCCAGACTTTC; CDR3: CASSLDTGSGANVQTF
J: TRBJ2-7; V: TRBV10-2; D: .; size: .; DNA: TGCACCAGCAGTAATAGTAGGGCCGCCGAGCAGTACTTC; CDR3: CTSSNSRAAEQYF
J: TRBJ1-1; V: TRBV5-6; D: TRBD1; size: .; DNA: TGTGTCAGCAGCTTGGGACAGCTTAACACTGAGGCTTTCTTT; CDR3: CVSSLGQLNTEAFF
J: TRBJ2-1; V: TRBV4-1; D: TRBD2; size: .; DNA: TGCGCCAGTAACTTCACTAGCGGCAATGAGCAGTTCTTC; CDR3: CASNFTSGNEQFF
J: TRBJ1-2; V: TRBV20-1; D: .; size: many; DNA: TGCAGTGCTCCGAGGGCCGGGGGGACCTATGGCTACACCTTC; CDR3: CSAPRAGGTYGYTF
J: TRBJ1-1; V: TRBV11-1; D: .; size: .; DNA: .; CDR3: CASGFYFCSARNPSGRPNTEAFF
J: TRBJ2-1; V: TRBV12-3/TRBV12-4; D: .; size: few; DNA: TGTGCCAGCAGTCCGGCTAGCTGGGGGTTCAATGAGCAGTTCTTT; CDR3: CASSPASWGFNEQFF
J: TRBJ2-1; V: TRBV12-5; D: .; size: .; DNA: TGTGCTAGTGGCTACCAACTATTACTAGTGGGAGGCTCCCCCTACAATGAGCAGTTCTTC; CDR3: CASGYQLLLVGGSPYNEQFF
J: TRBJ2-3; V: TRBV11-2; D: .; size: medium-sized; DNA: TGTGCCAGCAGCCCAGTGGCCGGCGGTAGCACAGATACGCAGTATTTT; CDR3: CASSPVAGGSTDTQYF
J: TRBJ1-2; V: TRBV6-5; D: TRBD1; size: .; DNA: TGTACCAGCAGATCTAACGACAGGGACGCAGGCTACACCTTC; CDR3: CTSRSNDRDAGYTF
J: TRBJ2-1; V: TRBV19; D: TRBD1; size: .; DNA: TGTGCCAGTTCCCCGCGGGACAGGTCCTATAATGAGCGGTTTTTC; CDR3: CASSPRDRSYNERFF
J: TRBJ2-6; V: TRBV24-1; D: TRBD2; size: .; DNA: TGTGCCACCAGTGATTACATAGCGGGAGGACCCGGGGCCAACGTCCTGGCTTTC; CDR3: CATSDYIAGGPGANVLAF
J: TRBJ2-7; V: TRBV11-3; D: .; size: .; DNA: TGTGCCAGCGGCCCTTACTCCCACGCGGGGGAGCAGTACTTC; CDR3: CASGPYSHAGEQYF
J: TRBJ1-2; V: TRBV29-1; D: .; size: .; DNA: TGCAGCGCAGAGCCCGGGGCTGGGGGCTATGGCTACACCTTC; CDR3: CSAEPGAGGYGYTF
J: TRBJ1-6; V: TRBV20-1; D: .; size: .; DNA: TGCAGTCCTAGAGACCCCCTTTCAAGCGATTCACCCCTCCACTTT; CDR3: CSPRDPLSSDSPLHF
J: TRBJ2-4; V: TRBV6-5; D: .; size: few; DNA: TGTGCCAGCAGTCTCACGGGGGTCAAAAACATTCAGTATTTC; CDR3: CASSLTGVKNIQYF
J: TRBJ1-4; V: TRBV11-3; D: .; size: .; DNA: TGTGCCAGAGTATCTAAAGCACTGGGACGCGAAAAACTGTTTTTT; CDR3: CARVSKALGREKLFF
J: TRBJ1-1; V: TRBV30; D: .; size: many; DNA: TGTGCCTGGAGTCCCAACGATCAGGGGAACACTGAAGCTTTCTTT; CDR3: CAWSPNDQGNTEAFF
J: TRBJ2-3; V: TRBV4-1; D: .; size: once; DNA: TGCGCCAGCAACCATGAAAGATATCGGTTGACAGATACGCAGTATTTT; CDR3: CASNHERYRLTDTQYF
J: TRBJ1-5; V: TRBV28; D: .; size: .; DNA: TGTGCCAGCAGTTTGCGCCAGTATCAGCCCCAGCGTTTT; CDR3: CASSLRQYQPQRF
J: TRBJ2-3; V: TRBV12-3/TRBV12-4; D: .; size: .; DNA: TGTGCCAGGAGTAAAAAGAGCGGCACAGATACTCAGTATTTT; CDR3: CARSKKSGTDTQYF
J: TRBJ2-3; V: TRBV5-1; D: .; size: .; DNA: TGCGCCAACAGCTTTGGTCAGAGCGAAGATACGCAGTATTTT; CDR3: CANSFGQSEDTQYF
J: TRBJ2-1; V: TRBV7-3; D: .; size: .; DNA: TGTGTCAGCAGCTCACAGGGGACTGGCGGGTACAATGAGCAGTTCTTC; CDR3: CVSSSQGTGGYNEQFF